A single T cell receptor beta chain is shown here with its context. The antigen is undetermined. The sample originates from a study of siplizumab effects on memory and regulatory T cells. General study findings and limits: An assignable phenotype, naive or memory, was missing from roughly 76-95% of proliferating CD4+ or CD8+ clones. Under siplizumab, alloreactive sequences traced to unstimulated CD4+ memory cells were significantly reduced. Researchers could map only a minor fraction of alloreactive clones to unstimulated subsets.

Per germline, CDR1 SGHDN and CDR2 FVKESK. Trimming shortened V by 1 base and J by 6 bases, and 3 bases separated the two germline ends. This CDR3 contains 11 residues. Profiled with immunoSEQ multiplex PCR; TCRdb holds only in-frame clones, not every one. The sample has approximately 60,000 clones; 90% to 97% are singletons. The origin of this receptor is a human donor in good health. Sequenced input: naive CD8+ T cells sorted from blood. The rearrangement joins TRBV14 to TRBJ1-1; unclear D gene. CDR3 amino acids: CASSQVAEAFF. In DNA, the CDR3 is TGTGCCAGCAGCCAAGTCGCTGAAGCTTTCTTT.